One TCR beta chain is described in this entry. The sample belongs to a study of blood T cell repertoires in COVID-19. TCRdb's copy holds only in-frame clones and misses some; the assay was immunoSEQ multiplex PCR. The sample lists about 270,000 clones; about 91% were seen once. The CDR3 extends over 15 amino acids. Germline CDR1 is MDHEN and CDR2 is SYDVKM. V shed 4 bases, J shed 5 bases, and the junction held 3 bases outside the gene matches. The TCR was taken from a woman aged 35 to 49 with acute COVID-19. The sequencing sample was made of PBMCs or T cells enriched from blood (not recorded which). The rearrangement joins TRBV28 to TRBJ1-5; the match to TRBD1 covers 12 bases. The CDR3 is CASSSGTGGHQPQHF. The CDR3 DNA reads TGTGCCAGCAGTTCAGGGACAGGGGGCCATCAGCCCCAGCATTTT. Together with reference TRBV28 and TRBJ1-5, the CDR3 gives the full variable domain: DVKVTQSSRYLVKRTGEKVFLECVQDMDHENMFWYRQDPGLGLRLIYFSYDVKMKEKGDIPEGYSVSREKKERFSLILESASTNQTSMYLCASSSGTGGHQPQHFGDGTRLSIL.